This TCR beta chain was identified in a study of shared clonotypes between healthy human individuals. Study background: The study drew on two women and a few men aged 18 to 49 as donors.

Each subset's genomic DNA was split evenly across several immunoSEQ plates. Repertoires were generated with immunoSEQ multiplex PCR, while TCRdb's copy carries only in-frame clones and drops some. The sample lists about 490,000 clones, 70% to 80% occurring once. Germline loops: CDR1 MNHNS, CDR2 SASEGT. CDR3 size: 16 residues. J lost 5 bases, V lost 3 bases, and 11 bases had no gene match. This receptor was obtained from a woman between 40 and 50 years old in good health. Some clones in this sample may be carry-over from other donors' samples. The rearrangement uses TRBV6-1 and TRBJ2-5; 8 bases match TRBD2. The sequenced material came from PBMCs. In nucleotides, the CDR3 is TGTGCCAGCAGTGAGGGGGTAGCGGGAAATTGGGAGACCCAGTACTTC. Its protein is CASSEGVAGNWETQYF.